Presented here are 23 T cell receptor beta chains from one specimen sequenced in a study of cytomegalovirus exposure and HLA in healthy donors. PCR was performed using 60 Vbeta and 13 Jbeta primers. Data came from immunoSEQ multiplex PCR; TCRdb stores just in-frame clones and leaves some out. The table includes roughly 66,000 clones, 55% to 80% detected once. Sequenced material: PBMCs. The receptor set was obtained from a woman between 45 and 60 years old in good health and CMV-seronegative.

The rearrangement uses TRBV28 and TRBJ1-3, with D uncertain. The CDR3 contains 15 residues. The germline CDR1 and CDR2 sequences are MDHEN and SYDVKM. V lost 6 bases to trimming and J lost 2 bases, with 14 bases between them. The CDR3 bases are TGTGCCAGCAGGGAGACCCGAGGCACTGGAAACACCATATATTTT. This gives the protein CASRETRGTGNTIYF.

This chain links TRBV28 with TRBJ1-4; a weak D match, TRBD1 (5 bases). Trimming took off 7 bases at V and 4 bases at J, with 16 bases between the two ends. Germline assignment: CDR1 MDHEN and CDR2 SYDVKM. This CDR3 region has 15 residues. The CDR3 DNA reads TGTGCCAGCAATGTGGCAGGGATGGGTAATGAAAAACTGTTTTTT. Its protein product is CASNVAGMGNEKLFF.

The chain carries TRBV27 and TRBJ1-2, with D possibly being TRBD1 (5 bases). Deletions cut 4 bases from V and 6 bases from J, with 21 bases between. CDR3 length: 16 residues. The germline CDR1 and CDR2 sequences are MNHEY and SMNVEV (reference sequence). CDR3 region: CASSSHGGRVGDGYTF. CDR3 coding DNA: TGTGCCAGCAGTTCACACGGTGGCAGGGTGGGTGATGGCTACACCTTC.

This chain uses TRBV6-7 with TRBJ2-1, with TRBD2 matching over 14 bases. TRBV6-7 is an open reading frame, and its role is uncertain. The junction had 9 bases not matched to a gene; V was cut back by 5 bases and J by 6 bases. CDR3 length: 17 amino acids. DNA of the CDR3: TGTGCCAGCAGTCCAAACCGACTAGCGGGAGGGCTCAATGAGCAGTTCTTC. Translating gives CASSPNRLAGGLNEQFF.

This chain links TRBV6-6 with TRBJ2-5, with D possibly TRBD2 on 6 matching bases. Germline V CDR1 and CDR2: MNHNY, SVGAGI (reference sequence). This CDR3 has 13 residues. Trimming cost V 7 bases and J 4 bases, with 13 bases left between them. The CDR3 DNA reads as TGTGCCAGCAAACCAGGGAGGATAGAGACCCAGTACTTC. It codes for CASKPGRIETQYF.

This clone was detected a few times. Here the CDR3 reads CATRGAPRVAQYF. The DNA for the CDR3 is TGTGCCACCCGGGGGGCTCCCAGGGTGGCCCAGTACTTC. The gene calls are TRBV28 and TRBJ2-5; D is possibly TRBD2 (7 bases). The CDR3 loop spans 13 amino acids. V lost 10 bases to trimming and J lost 9 bases, with 21 bases between them. Per the germline V gene, CDR1 is MDHEN and CDR2 is SYDVKM.

CDR3 in DNA: TGCGCCAGCAGCTTGGGACTAGCAACAGATACGCAGTATTTT. It is translated as CASSLGLATDTQYF. The rearrangement links TRBV5-1 to TRBJ2-3; 7 bases line up with TRBD2. The CDR3 covers 14 residues. Germline trimming cut 0 bases from V and 3 bases from J; bases unmatched to any gene: 1. CDR1 and CDR2 (germline): SGHRS, YFSETQ.

V and J are TRBV27 and TRBJ2-1; 9 nucleotides match TRBD2. J gave up 5 bases and V 7 bases, and 15 bases lay outside the gene matches. Germline values: CDR1 MNHEY, CDR2 SMNVEV (reference sequence). The CDR3 is 17 residues long. CDR3 residues: CASTTYFPLAGNNEQFF. The CDR3 nucleotides are TGTGCCAGCACCACCTATTTCCCTCTAGCGGGGAACAATGAGCAGTTCTTC.

The CDR3 spells CAWGQGAFLAFF. The CDR3 DNA reads TGTGCCTGGGGGCAGGGGGCATTTCTGGCTTTCTTT. The V and J genes are TRBV30 and TRBJ1-1; 8 nucleotides agree with TRBD1. Germline lookup yields CDR1 GTSNPN and CDR2 SVGIG (reference sequence). The ends lost 5 bases at V and 11 bases at J; junction bases unmatched: 10. The CDR3 loop spans 12 amino acids.

The chain employs TRBV5-8 and TRBJ2-5; D not resolved. V gave up 1 base and J gave up 7 bases, with 14 bases separating them. Looked up from germline, CDR1 is SGHTS and CDR2 is YDEGEE. The CDR3 is 14 amino acids. CDR3 nucleotide sequence: TGTGCCAGCAGCTTGAATCCGGGTTCGTCGACCCAGTACTTC. This translates into CASSLNPGSSTQYF.

The rearrangement joins TRBV29-1 to TRBJ2-7, with D maybe TRBD1 (5 bases). V lost 4 bases and J lost 0, with 19 bases in between. The CDR3 runs 16 residues. Germline V lookup: CDR1 SQVTM, CDR2 ANQGSEA. CDR3 amino acids: CSVGGLGGPNSYEQYF. The CDR3 coding sequence is TGCAGCGTTGGGGGCCTGGGTGGCCCCAACTCCTACGAGCAGTACTTC.

The rearrangement joins TRBV19 to TRBJ1-2; no clear D. Per germline, CDR1 LNHDA and CDR2 SQIVND (reference sequence). This CDR3 is 13 amino acids long. V lost 3 bases to trimming and J lost 1 base, with 6 bases between them. CDR3 region: CASSMAGNYGYTF. CDR3 nucleotide sequence: TGTGCCAGTAGTATGGCGGGTAACTATGGCTACACCTTC.

The chain carries TRBV29-1 and TRBJ1-1; weak D call: TRBD1 (5 bases). From germline, CDR1 is SQVTM and CDR2 ANQGSEA. Trimming took off 4 bases at V and 1 base at J, with 10 bases between the two ends. This CDR3 has 13 amino acids. CDR3 amino acids: CSVAQGTNTEAFF. DNA for the CDR3: TGCAGCGTTGCCCAGGGTACGAACACTGAAGCTTTCTTT.

In its sample, this clone was seen a few times. The chain couples TRBV9 to TRBJ2-2; D not certain. V was pared by 3 bases and J by 8 bases, with 8 bases between. Germline V lookup: CDR1 SGDLS, CDR2 YYNGEE. The CDR3 totals 12 residues. The CDR3 region is CASSALIGELFF. The CDR3 DNA reads as TGTGCCAGCAGCGCCTTAATAGGGGAGCTGTTTTTT.

This clone was picked up a small number of times. J is TRBJ2-5 and V is TRBV5-6, with D possibly matching TRBD1 (6 bases). The CDR3 loop spans 14 amino acids. The V and J ends lost 2 bases and 3 bases respectively, with 11 bases between them. Germline assignment: CDR1 SGHDT and CDR2 YYEEEE. CDR3 loop: CASSLQGHEETQYF. In nucleotides, the CDR3 is TGTGCCAGCAGCTTACAGGGCCACGAAGAGACCCAGTACTTC.

The chain recombines TRBV7-3 with TRBJ1-1, with 8 positions matching TRBD1. J lost 6 bases, V lost 2 bases, and 8 bases had no gene match. This CDR3 comprises 15 residues. Germline values: CDR1 SGHTA, CDR2 FQGTGA. The CDR3 region has the DNA TGTGCCAGCAGCTTAGGGACAGGTGGATTCGCTGAAGCTTTCTTT. It is translated as CASSLGTGGFAEAFF. The complete variable domain, with remaining parts taken from reference TRBV7-3 and TRBJ1-1, reads GAGVSQTPSNKVTEKGKYVELRCDPISGHTALYWYRQSLGQGPEFLIYFQGTGAADDSGLPNDRFFAVRPEGSVSTLKIQRTERGDSAVYLCASSLGTGGFAEAFFGQGTRLTVV.

This clone was counted between two and nine times. This rearrangement joins TRBV5-4 to TRBJ1-1; D uncertain. Trimming stripped 1 base from V and 1 base from J, with 8 bases between. In germline, CDR1 is SGHNT, CDR2 YYREEE (reference sequence). This CDR3 is 14 amino acids long. The CDR3 reads CASSLRTANTEAFF. The CDR3 nucleotides read TGTGCCAGCAGCTTGCGTACAGCGAACACTGAAGCTTTCTTT.

This clone was observed a few times. V is TRBV18 and J is TRBJ2-5; 10 bases match TRBD2. V gave up 4 bases and J gave up 4 bases; unmatched junction bases: 15. Germline V gene sequence: CDR1 KGHSH, CDR2 LQKENI. The CDR3 consists of 18 residues. CDR3 amino acids: CASSLFQTTSGQGETQYF. In DNA, the CDR3 is TGTGCCAGCTCACTCTTCCAAACGACTAGCGGGCAGGGAGAGACCCAGTACTTC. Using reference TRBV18 and TRBJ2-5 for the parts outside the CDR3, the full variable domain is NAGVMQNPRHLVRRRGQEARLRCSPMKGHSHVYWYRQLPEEGLKFMVYLQKENIIDESGMPKERFSAEFPKEGPSILRIQQVVRGDSAAYFCASSLFQTTSGQGETQYFGPGTRLLVL.

The chain links TRBV9 to TRBJ2-7, with a weak D call TRBD2 (5 bases). The V and J ends lost 4 bases and 0 bases respectively, with 8 bases between them. Germline-derived CDR1 and CDR2 are SGDLS and YYNGEE. This CDR3 contains 13 residues. As DNA, the CDR3 is TGTGCCAGCAGCCGGGGTAACTCCTACGAGCAGTACTTC. This sequence encodes CASSRGNSYEQYF.

V gene TRBV5-1 combines with J gene TRBJ2-3; no clear D gene. The germline V gene has CDR1 SGHRS and CDR2 YFSETQ. V was cut by 0 bases and J by 1 base, with 6 bases left in between. This CDR3 contains 14 residues. CDR3 DNA: TGCGCCAGCAGCTTGGAGCAGGGCACAGATACGCAGTATTTT. Translating gives CASSLEQGTDTQYF. Full variable domain (remainder filled in from reference TRBV5-1 and TRBJ2-3): KAGVTQTPRYLIKTRGQQVTLSCSPISGHRSVSWYQQTPGQGLQFLFEYFSETQRNKGNFPGRFSGRQFSNSRSEMNVSTLELGDSALYLCASSLEQGTDTQYFGPGTRLTVL.

Only one count was recorded for this clone. The rearrangement uses TRBV28 and TRBJ2-2, with TRBD2 matching over 12 bases. The CDR3 is 17 residues long. The germline CDR1 and CDR2 sequences are MDHEN and SYDVKM. Germline trimming cut 5 bases from V and 0 bases from J; bases unmatched to any gene: 4. CDR3 nucleotides: TGTGCCAGCAGTCCATCTAGCGGGAGGGCGAACACCGGGGAGCTGTTTTTT. It translates to CASSPSSGRANTGELFF.

The V and J genes are TRBV7-3 and TRBJ2-7; D uncertain. This CDR3 spans 14 amino acids. The V gene lost 2 bases and the J gene lost 0 bases, with 8 bases spanning the gap. Per the germline V gene, CDR1 is SGHTA and CDR2 is FQGTGA. The DNA for the CDR3 is TGTGCCAGCAGCTTACGCCTAGACTCCTACGAGCAGTACTTC. Protein sequence: CASSLRLDSYEQYF.

Only a few counts were recorded for this clone. This chain uses TRBV5-1 with TRBJ2-2; maybe TRBD2 (5 bases). This CDR3 spans 14 amino acids. The V end lost 0 bases, the J end lost 6 bases, and 9 bases lay between the germline ends. CDR1 and CDR2 (germline): SGHRS, YFSETQ. CDR3 in DNA: TGCGCCAGCAGCTTGGGGCTAGCTGCCGGGGAGCTGTTTTTT. Translated: CASSLGLAAGELFF. The full variable domain, its missing parts supplied by reference TRBV5-1 and TRBJ2-2, is KAGVTQTPRYLIKTRGQQVTLSCSPISGHRSVSWYQQTPGQGLQFLFEYFSETQRNKGNFPGRFSGRQFSNSRSEMNVSTLELGDSALYLCASSLGLAAGELFFGEGSRLTVL.